This TCR beta chain is from a study of cytomegalovirus exposure and HLA in healthy donors. Findings and caveats of the study: An assumption of roughly uniform sequencing depth across donors underlay the presence/absence analyses. An analysis that was carried out later associated 15,000 to 20,000 TCR beta sequences with HLA alleles at 0.05 false discovery rate.

This CDR3 region has 15 residues. CDR1 is MNHNS, CDR2 SASEGT, per germline. J lost 4 bases, V lost 3 bases, and 6 bases had no gene match. Vbeta (60) and Jbeta (13) primers were used in the PCR. This table comes from immunoSEQ multiplex PCR, and its TCRdb copy is limited to in-frame clones, with some not included. This sample carries roughly 180,000 clones, roughly 78% of them seen once, and the ten largest clones take about 13%. Worth noting for this clone: Its antigen remains unknown.

The donors were healthy bone marrow donors. This chain joins TRBV6-1 and TRBJ1-1, with 9 nucleotides matching TRBD1. Sequencing was carried out using PBMCs. This sequence was found in a woman aged 50 to 60 in good health and CMV-seropositive. CDR3 loop: CASSEDRGLFTEAFF. The CDR3 DNA follows: TGTGCCAGCAGTGAGGACAGGGGACTCTTCACTGAAGCTTTCTTT.